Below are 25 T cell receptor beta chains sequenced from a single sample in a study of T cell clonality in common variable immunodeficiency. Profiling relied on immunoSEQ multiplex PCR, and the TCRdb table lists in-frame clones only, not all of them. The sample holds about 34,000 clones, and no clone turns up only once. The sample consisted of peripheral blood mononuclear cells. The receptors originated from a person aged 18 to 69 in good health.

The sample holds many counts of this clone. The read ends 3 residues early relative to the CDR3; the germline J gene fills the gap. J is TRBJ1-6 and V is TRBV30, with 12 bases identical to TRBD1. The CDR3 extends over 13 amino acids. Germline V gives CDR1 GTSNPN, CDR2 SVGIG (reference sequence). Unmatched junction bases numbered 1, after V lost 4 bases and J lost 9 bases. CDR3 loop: CAWKGQGASPLHF. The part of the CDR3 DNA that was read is TGTGCCTGGAAGGGACAGGGGGCTTCACCC.

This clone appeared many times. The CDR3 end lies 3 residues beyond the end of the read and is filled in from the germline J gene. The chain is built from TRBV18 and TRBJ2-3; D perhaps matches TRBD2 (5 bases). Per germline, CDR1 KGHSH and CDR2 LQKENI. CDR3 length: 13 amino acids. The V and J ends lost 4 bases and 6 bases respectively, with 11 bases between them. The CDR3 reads CASSLQTGDTQYF. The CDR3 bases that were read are TGTGCCAGCTCACTCCAAACGGGGGATACG.

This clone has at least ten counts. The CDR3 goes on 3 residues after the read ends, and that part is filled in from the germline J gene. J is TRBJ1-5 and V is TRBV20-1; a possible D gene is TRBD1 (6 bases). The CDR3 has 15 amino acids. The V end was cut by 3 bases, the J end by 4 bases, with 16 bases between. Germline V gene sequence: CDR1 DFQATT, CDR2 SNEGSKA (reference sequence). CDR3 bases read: TGCAGTGCTAGGCTACAGGGTTGGTATAATCAGCCC. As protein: CSARLQGWYNQP. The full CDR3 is CSARLQGWYNQPQHF.

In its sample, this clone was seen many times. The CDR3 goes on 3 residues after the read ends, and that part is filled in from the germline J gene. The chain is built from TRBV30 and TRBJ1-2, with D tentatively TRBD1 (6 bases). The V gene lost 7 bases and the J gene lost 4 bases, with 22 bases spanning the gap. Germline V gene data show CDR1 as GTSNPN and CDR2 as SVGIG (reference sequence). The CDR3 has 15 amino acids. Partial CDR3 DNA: TGTGCCTTGGGTTTGAGGGGGGGCAGGGGCTATGGC. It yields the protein CALGLRGGRGYG. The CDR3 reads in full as CALGLRGGRGYGYTF.

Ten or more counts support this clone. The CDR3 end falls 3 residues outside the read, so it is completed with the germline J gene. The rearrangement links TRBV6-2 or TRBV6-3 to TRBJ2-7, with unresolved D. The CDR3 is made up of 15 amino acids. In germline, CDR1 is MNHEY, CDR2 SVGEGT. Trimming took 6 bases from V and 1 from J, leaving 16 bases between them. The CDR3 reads CASSLGLKASYEQYF. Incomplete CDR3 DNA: TGTGCCAGCAGCTTGGGCTTAAAGGCTTCCTACGAG.

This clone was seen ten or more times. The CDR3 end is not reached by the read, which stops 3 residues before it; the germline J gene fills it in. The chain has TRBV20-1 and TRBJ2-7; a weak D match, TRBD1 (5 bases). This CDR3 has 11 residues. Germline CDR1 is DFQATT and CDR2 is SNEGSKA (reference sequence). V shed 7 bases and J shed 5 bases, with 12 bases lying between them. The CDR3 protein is CSVWGPDEQYF. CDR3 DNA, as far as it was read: TGCAGTGTTTGGGGCCCAGACGAG.

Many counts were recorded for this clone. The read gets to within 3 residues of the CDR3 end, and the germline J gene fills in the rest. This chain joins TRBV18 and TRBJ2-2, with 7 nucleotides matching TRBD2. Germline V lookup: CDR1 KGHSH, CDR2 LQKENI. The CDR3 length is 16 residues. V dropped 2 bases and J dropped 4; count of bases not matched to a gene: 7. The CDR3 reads CASSPSLAETTGELFF. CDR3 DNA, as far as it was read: TGTGCCAGCTCACCATCCCTAGCGGAGACCACCGGGGAG.

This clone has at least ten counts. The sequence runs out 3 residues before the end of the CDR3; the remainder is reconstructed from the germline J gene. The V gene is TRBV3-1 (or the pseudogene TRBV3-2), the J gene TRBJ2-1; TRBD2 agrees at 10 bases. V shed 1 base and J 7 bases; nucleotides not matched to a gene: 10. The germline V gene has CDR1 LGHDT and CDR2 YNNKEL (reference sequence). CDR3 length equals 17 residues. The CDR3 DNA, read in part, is TGTGCCAGCAGCCAAGTGGGGCTAGCGGGAGTAGGAAATGAG. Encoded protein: CASSQVGLAGVGNE. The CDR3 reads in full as CASSQVGLAGVGNEQFF.

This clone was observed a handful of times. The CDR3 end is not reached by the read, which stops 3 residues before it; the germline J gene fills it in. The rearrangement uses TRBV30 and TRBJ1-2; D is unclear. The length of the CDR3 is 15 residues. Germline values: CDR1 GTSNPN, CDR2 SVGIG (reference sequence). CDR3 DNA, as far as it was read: TGTGCCTGGAGTGTACTAGCGGGAGTGGTGGATGAC. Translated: CAWSVLAGVVDD. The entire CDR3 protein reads CAWSVLAGVVDDYTF. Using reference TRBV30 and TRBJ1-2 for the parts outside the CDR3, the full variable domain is SQTIHQWPATLVQPVGSPLSLECTVEGTSNPNLYWYRQAAGRGLQLLFYSVGIGQISSEVPQNLSASRPQDRQFILSSKKLLLSDSGFYLCAWSVLAGVVDDYTFGSGTRLTVV.

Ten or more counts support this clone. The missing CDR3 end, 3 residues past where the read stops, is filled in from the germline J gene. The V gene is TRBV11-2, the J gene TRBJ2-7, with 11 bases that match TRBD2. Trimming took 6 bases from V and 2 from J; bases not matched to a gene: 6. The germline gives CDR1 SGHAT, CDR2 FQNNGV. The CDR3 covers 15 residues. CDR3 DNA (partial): TGTGCCAGCAGTTCAACTAGCGGGAGAACCTACGAG. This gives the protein CASSSTSGRTYE. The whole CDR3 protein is CASSSTSGRTYEQYF.

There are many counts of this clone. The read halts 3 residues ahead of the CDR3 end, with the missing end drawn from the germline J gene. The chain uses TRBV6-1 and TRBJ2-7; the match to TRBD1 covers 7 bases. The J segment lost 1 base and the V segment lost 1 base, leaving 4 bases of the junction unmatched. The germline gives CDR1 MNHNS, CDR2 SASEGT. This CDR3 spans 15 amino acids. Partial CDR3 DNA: TGTGCCAGCAGTGAAGGGGACAGCCTATCCTACGAG. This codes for CASSEGDSLSYE. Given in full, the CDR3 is CASSEGDSLSYEQYF.

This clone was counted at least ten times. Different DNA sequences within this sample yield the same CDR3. Partial CDR3 DNA: TGTGCCAGCAGCTTGGACAGATATAATTCACCC. This translates into CASSLDRYNSP. The whole CDR3 sequence is CASSLDRYNSPLHF. The chain recombines TRBV11-2 with TRBJ1-6; possibly TRBD1 for D (6 bases). With the read ending 3 residues before the CDR3 end, the germline J gene is used to fill in that end. V was trimmed by 3 bases and J by 4 bases, leaving 7 bases between them. The CDR3 is 14 residues long. Looked up from germline, CDR1 is SGHAT and CDR2 is FQNNGV.

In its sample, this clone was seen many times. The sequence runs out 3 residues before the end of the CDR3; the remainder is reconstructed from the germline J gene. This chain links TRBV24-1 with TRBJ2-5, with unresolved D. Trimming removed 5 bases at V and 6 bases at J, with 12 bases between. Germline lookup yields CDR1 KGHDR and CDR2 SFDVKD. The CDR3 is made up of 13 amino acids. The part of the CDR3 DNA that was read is TGTGCCACCAGTGCCTCCGAGAGGCAGACC. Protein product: CATSASERQT. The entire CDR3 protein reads CATSASERQTQYF.

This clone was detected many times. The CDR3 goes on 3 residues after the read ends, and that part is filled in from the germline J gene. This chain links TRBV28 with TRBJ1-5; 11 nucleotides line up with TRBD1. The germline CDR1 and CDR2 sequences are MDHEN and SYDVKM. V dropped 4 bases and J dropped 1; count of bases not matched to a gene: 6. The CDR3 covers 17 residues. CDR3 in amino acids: CASSSADRGLSNQPQHF. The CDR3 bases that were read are TGTGCCAGCAGTTCCGCGGACAGGGGGCTAAGCAATCAGCCC.

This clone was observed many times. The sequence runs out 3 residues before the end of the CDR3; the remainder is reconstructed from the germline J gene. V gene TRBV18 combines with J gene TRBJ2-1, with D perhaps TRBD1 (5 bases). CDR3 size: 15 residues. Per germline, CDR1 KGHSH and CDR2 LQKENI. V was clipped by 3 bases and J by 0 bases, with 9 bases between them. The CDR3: CASSPQGFSYNEQFF. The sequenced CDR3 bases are TGTGCCAGCTCACCGCAGGGATTCTCCTACAATGAG. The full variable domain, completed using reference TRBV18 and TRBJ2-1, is NAGVMQNPRHLVRRRGQEARLRCSPMKGHSHVYWYRQLPEEGLKFMVYLQKENIIDESGMPKERFSAEFPKEGPSILRIQQVVRGDSAAYFCASSPQGFSYNEQFFGPGTRLTVL.

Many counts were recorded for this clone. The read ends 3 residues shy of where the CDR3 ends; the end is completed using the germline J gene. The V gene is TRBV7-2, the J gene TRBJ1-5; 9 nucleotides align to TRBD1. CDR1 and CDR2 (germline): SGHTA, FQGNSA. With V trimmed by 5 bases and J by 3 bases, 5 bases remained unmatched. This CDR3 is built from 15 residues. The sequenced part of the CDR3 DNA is TGTGCCAGCAGCACTGACAGGGGGACCAATCAGCCC. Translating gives CASSTDRGTNQP. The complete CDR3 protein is CASSTDRGTNQPQHF.

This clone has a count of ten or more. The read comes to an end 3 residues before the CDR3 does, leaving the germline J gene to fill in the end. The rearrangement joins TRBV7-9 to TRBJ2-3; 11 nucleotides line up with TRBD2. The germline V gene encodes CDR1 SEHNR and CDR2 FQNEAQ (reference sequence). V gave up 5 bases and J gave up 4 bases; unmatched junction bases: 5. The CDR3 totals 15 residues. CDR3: CASSTSGSNADTQYF. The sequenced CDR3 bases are TGTGCCAGCAGCACTAGCGGGAGTAACGCAGATACG.

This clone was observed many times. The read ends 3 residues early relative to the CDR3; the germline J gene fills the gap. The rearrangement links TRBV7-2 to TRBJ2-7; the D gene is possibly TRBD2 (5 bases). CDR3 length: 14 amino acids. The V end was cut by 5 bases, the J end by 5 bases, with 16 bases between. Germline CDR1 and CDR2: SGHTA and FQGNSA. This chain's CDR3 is CASSPQLVYHEQYF. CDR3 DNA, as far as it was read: TGTGCCAGCAGCCCCCAACTAGTTTACCACGAG.

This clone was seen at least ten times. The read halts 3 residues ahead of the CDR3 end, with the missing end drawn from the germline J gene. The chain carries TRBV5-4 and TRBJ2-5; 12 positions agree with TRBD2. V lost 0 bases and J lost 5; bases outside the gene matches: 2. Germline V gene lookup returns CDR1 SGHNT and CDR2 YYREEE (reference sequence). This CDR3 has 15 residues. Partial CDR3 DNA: TGTGCCAGCAGCTTGGCCGGGACTAGCGGGGAGACC. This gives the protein CASSLAGTSGET. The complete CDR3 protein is CASSLAGTSGETQYF.

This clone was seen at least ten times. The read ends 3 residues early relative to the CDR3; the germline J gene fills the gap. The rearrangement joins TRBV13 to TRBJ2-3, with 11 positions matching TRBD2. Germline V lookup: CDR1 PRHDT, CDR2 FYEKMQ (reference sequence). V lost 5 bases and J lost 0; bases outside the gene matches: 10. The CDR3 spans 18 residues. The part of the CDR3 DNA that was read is TGTGCCAGCAGCGGGACTAGCGGACGTACATTTAGCACAGATACG. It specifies CASSGTSGRTFSTDT. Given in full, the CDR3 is CASSGTSGRTFSTDTQYF.

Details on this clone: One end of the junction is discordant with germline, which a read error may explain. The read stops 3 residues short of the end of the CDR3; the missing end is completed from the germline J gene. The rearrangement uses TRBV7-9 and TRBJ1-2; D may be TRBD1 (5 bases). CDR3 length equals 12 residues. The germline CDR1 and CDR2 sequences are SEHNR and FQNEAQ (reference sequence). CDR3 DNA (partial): TGTTCCAGCAGCCCGGACACCTATGGC. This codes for CSSSPDTYG. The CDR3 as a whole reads CSSSPDTYGYTF.

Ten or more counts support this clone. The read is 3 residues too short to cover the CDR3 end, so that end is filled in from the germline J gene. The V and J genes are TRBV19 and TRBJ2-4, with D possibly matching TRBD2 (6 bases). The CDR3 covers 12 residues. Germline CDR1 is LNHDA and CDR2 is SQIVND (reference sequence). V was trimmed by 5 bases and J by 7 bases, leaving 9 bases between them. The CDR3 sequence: CASSSEGNIQYF. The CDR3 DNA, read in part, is TGTGCCAGTAGTTCGGAGGGGAACATT.

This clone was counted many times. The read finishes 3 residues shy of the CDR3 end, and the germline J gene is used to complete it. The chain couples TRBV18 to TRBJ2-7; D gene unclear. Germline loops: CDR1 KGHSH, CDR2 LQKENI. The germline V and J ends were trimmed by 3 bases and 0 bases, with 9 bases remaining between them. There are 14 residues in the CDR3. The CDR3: CASSPSQTSYEQYF. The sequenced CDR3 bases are TGTGCCAGCTCACCTTCACAGACCTCCTACGAG.

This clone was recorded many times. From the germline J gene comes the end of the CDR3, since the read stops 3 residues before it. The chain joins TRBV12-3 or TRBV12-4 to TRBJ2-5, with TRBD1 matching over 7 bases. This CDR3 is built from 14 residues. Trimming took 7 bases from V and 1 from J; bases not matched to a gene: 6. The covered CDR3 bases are TGTGCCAGCACTAGGGCAGGGGGCCAAGAGACC. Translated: CASTRAGGQET. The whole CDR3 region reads CASTRAGGQETQYF.

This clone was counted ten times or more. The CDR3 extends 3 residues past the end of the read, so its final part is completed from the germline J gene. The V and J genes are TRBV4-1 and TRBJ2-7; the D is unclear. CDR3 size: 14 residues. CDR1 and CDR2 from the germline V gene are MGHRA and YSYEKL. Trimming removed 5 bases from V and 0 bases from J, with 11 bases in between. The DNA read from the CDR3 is TGCGCCAGCAGCGCTAGTGAGAGCTCCTACGAG. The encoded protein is CASSASESSYE. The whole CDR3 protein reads CASSASESSYEQYF.